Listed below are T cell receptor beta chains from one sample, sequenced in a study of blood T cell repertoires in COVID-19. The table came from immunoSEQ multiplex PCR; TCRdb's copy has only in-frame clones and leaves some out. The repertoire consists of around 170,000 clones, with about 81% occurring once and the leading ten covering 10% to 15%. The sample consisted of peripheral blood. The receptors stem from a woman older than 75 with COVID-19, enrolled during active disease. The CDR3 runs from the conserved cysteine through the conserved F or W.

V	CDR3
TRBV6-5	CASSPRSGIVGELFF
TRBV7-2	CASSPSTDTQYF
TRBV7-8	CASSLHPSGSTRSGEQYF
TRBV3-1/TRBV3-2	CASSPPGSAYSNEQFF
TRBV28	CASSWGTGNQPQHF
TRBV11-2	CASSPVAGGPYNEQFF
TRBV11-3	CASSPGRGSYEQYF
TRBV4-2	CASSQVWAGQGKRVEAFF
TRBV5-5	CASSWTGLNGYTF
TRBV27	CASSLGPLGGSYEQYF
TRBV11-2	CASRPSGSLGEQFF
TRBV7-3	CASSPGDVSTDTQYF
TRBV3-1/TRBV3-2	CASSPTVAGGLETQYF
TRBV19	CASSPGTPGTWYF
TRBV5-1	CASSLSGANYGYTF
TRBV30	CAWSSGLLTYEQYF
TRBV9	CASSVDGQGAAGYTF
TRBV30	CAWIPTGQGGYTF
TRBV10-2	CASRRMTSGRSDEQFF
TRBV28	CASSWTGINEQFF
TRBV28	CASRVLGAGSGNTIYF
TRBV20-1	CSAPNLVEQYF
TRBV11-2	CASSLGGGGATNEKLFF
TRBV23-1	CASSQSIGLADLQETQYF
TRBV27	CASSQSIPLAPDTQYF